This T cell receptor beta chain was sequenced for a study of T cell responses to AZD1222 COVID-19 vaccine. Points from the study as a whole: At baseline, just 6 or 7 AZD1222 recipients tested seropositive. Mostly white British, mostly female donors; authors suggested clonal diversity may be underestimated.

There are 12 residues in the CDR3. Trimming removed 8 bases at V and 7 bases at J, with 12 bases between. Sequencing was performed with immunoSEQ multiplex PCR; in TCRdb, only in-frame clones are kept and a portion is missing. Here the sample spans some 130,000 clones, 70% to 90% being singletons. In the case of this clone: Antigen: not known.

This chain uses TRBV12-3 or TRBV12-4 with TRBJ1-5; a possible D gene is TRBD1 (5 bases). The sequenced sample was peripheral blood, obtained on day 0 of AZD1222 vaccination. The receptor's source is an adult in good health. CDR3 sequence reads: CASGGFRQPQHF. The CDR3 region has the DNA TGTGCCAGCGGGGGATTCAGGCAGCCCCAGCATTTT.